This section outlines one T cell receptor beta chain sequence together with its context. The antigen remains undetermined. The data originate from a study of beta chain features in type 1 diabetes. Every isolated RNA sample was fully reverse transcribed, so sequencing captured expressed TCRB transcripts. This table comes from immunoSEQ multiplex PCR, and its TCRdb copy is limited to in-frame clones, with some not included. The table shows 400,000 or so clones, with around 12% occurring only once. Germline CDR1 reads SGHRS; CDR2 reads YFSETQ. This CDR3 has 14 residues. Between the trimmed V and J ends, which lost 6 bases and 0 bases, there was a span of 7 bases. Study-wide points: Patients and controls would be equally affected if PCR favored shorter templates. Moderate but significant shortening of TCRB CDR3s was recorded in all four CD4+ subsets from Type 1 diabetes patients.

Sequencing was performed on naive CD4+ T cells from blood. The clonotype originates from a woman in her late teens or twenties with type 1 diabetes. The chain links TRBV5-1 to TRBJ2-6; the D is unclear. As DNA, the CDR3 is TGCGCCAGCAACCTAGGCTCTGGGGCCAACGTCCTGACTTTC. It yields the protein CASNLGSGANVLTF.